This TCR beta chain derives from a study of vaccination and CD4 T cells after COVID-19. Broader study findings: Convalescent patients showed a median 86.3% of reactive clones that were seen only post-vaccination.

As concerns this clonotype: Its target is unknown.

Treatment described: roughly 10-day PBMC culture with coronavirus spike peptide pools or control peptides (ViraFEST assay). Via ViraFEST, peptide pools expanded antigen-specific T cells before TCR sequencing. The J segment lost 4 bases and the V segment lost 4 bases, leaving 3 bases of the junction unmatched. This CDR3 comprises 13 residues. Per the germline V gene, CDR1 is WNHNN and CDR2 is SYGVQD (reference sequence). With the Oncomine TCR Beta short-read assay, DNA from cultured CD4+ T cells was sequenced. TCRdb independently ran MiXCR on the PCR reads; one entry per CDR3 protein. The sample lists around 19,000 distinct CDR3 sequences, around 55% occurring once.

Source material: CD4+ T cells from blood, cultured in vitro. The chain recombines TRBV10-1 with TRBJ1-1; 7 bases are a match to TRBD1. The TCR sequence derives from a human donor who had recovered from COVID-19. DNA of the CDR3: TGCGCCAGCAGTGTGGGACAGAGCACTGAAGCTTTCTTT. It specifies CASSVGQSTEAFF.